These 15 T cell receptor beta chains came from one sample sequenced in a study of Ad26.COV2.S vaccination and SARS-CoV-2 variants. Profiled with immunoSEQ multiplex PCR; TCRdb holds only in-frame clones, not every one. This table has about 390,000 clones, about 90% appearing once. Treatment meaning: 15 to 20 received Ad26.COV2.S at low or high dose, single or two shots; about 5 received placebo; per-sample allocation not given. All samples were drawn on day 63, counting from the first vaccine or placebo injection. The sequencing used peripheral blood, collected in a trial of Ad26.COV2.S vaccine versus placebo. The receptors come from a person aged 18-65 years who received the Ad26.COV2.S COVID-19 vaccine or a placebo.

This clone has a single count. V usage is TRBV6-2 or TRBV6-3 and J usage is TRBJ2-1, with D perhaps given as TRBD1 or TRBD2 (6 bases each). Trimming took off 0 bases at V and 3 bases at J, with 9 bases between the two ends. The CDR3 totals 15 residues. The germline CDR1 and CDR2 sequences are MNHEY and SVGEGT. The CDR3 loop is CASSYSGGYYNEQFF. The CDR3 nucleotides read TGTGCCAGCAGTTACTCAGGGGGGTACTACAATGAGCAGTTCTTC.

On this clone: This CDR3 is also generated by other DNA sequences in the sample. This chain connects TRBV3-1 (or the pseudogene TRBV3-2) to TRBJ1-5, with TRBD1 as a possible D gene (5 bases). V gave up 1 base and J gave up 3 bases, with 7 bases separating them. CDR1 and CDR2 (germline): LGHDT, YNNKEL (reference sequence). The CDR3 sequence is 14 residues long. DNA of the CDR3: TGTGCCAGCAGCCAAGGACAGCCCAATCAGCCCCAGCATTTT. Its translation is CASSQGQPNQPQHF.

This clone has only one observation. CDR3 region: CASSATSGGAKTQYF. CDR3 nucleotides: TGTGCCAGCAGCGCGACTAGCGGGGGGGCGAAGACCCAGTACTTC. J is TRBJ2-5 and V is TRBV21-1; the DNA was not used to check the table's D call, TRBD2. TRBV21-1 corresponds to a pseudogene. The CDR3 is made up of 15 amino acids.

CDR3 DNA: TGCGCCAGCAGCTCCAATACAGGGGGGAAAGAGACCCAGTACTTC. Translating it yields CASSSNTGGKETQYF. J is TRBJ2-5 and V is TRBV5-1; 8 bases align to TRBD1. With 3 bases clipped from V and 3 bases from J, the junction kept 7 bases outside the gene matches. CDR3 length equals 15 residues. In germline, CDR1 is SGHRS, CDR2 YFSETQ.

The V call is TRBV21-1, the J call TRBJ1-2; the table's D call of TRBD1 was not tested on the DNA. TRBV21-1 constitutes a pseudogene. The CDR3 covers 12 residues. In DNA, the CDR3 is TGTGCCAGGTTGACAGGGGGGTATGGCTACACCTTC. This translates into CARLTGGYGYTF.

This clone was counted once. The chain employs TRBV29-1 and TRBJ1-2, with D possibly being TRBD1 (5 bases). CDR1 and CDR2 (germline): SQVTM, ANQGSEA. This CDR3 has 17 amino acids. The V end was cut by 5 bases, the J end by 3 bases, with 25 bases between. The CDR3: CSVRTGLRVRTDYGYTF. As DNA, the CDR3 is TGCAGCGTTAGAACAGGTTTAAGGGTCCGGACTGACTATGGCTACACCTTC.

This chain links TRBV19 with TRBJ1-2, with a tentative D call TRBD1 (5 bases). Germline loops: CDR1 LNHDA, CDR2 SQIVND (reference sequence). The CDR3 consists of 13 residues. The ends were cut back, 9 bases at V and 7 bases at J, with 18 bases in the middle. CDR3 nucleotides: TGTGCCAGCCTCAACGGGGGTAAGGCTGGCTACACCTTC. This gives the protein CASLNGGKAGYTF.

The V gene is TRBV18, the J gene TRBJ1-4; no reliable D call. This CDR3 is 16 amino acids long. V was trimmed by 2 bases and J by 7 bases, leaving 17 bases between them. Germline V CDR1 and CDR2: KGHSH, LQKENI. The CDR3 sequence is CASSPWAAVSGEKLFF. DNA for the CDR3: TGTGCCAGCTCACCATGGGCGGCGGTCTCGGGTGAAAAACTGTTTTTT.

This chain's CDR3 is CASSIGTGWSNEQFF. For the CDR3, the DNA is TGTGCCAGCAGCATCGGGACAGGGTGGAGCAATGAGCAGTTCTTC. The V gene is TRBV7-2, the J gene TRBJ2-1, with 9 bases aligning to TRBD1. There are 15 residues in the CDR3. CDR1 SGHTA and CDR2 FQGNSA come from the germline V gene. With V trimmed by 5 bases and J by 6 bases, 8 bases remained unmatched.

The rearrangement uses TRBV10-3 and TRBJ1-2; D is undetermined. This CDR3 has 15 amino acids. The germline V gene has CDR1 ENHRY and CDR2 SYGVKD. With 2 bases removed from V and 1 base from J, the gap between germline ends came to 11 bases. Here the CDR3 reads CAISEEGTLNYGYTF. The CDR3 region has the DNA TGTGCCATCAGTGAGGAAGGAACCCTTAACTATGGCTACACCTTC.

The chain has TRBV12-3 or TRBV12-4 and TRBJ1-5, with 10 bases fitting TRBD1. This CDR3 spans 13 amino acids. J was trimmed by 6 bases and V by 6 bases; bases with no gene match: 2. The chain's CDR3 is CASRTGGGQPQHF. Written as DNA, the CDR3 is TGTGCCAGCAGGACAGGGGGCGGTCAGCCCCAGCATTTT.

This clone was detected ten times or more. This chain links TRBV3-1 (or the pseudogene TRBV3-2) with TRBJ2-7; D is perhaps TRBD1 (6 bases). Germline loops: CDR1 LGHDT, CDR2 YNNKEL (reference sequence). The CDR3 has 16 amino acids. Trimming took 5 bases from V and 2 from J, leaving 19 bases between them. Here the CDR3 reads CASSSRKTGRPYEQYF. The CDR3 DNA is TGTGCCAGCAGCTCTCGGAAGACAGGCCGTCCCTACGAGCAGTACTTC.

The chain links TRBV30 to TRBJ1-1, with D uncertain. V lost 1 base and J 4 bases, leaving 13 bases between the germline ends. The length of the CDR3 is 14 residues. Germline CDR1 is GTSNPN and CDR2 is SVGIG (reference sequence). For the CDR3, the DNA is TGTGCCTGGAGTGCAGTCGTGACACTCACTGAAGCTTTCTTT. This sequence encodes CAWSAVVTLTEAFF.

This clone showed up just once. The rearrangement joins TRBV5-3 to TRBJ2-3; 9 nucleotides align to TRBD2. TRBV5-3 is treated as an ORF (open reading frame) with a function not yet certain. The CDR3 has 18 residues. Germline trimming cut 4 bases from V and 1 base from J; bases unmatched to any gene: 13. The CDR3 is CARSKGTSSGLGTDTQYF. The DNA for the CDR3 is TGTGCCAGAAGCAAAGGGACTAGCTCGGGGTTGGGCACAGATACGCAGTATTTT.

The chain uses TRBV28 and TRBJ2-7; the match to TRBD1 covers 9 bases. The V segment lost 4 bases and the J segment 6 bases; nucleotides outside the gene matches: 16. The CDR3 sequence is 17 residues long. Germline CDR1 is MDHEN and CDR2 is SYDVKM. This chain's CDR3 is CASSSLRRQGGWGEQYF. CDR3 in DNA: TGTGCCAGCAGTTCCCTGAGGCGACAGGGGGGTTGGGGCGAGCAGTACTTC.